This TCR beta chain was profiled in a study of blood T cell repertoires in COVID-19. Study-level information: The United States, Italy and Spain provided the acute and convalescent COVID-19 samples.

V was pared by 4 bases and J by 5 bases, with 26 bases between. This CDR3 contains 18 residues. Germline CDR1 is SEHNR and CDR2 is FQNEAQ (reference sequence). Method: immunoSEQ multiplex PCR; TCRdb's copy keeps in-frame clones and lacks some. The table has some 120,000 clones, around 85% seen once. The gene calls are TRBV7-9 and TRBJ2-5; possible D gene TRBD2, 6 bases. This TCR was sampled from a woman older than 75 with COVID-19, enrolled during active disease. Sequences were obtained from peripheral blood. The CDR3 loop reads CASSSTQEGPTAGETQYF. The CDR3 nucleotides are TGTGCCAGCAGCTCCACCCAGGAGGGTCCAACGGCCGGGGAGACCCAGTACTTC.